This TCR beta chain was found in a study of blood T cell repertoires in COVID-19. Study context: The samples span acute and convalescent COVID-19 from the United States, Italy and Spain. Sample material is recorded as cDNA or gDNA derived from T cells, B-cell-depleted T cells, or PBMCs.

CDR3 length: 15 residues. Germline CDR1 reads LNHDA; CDR2 reads SQIVND (reference sequence). V was pared by 3 bases and J by 5 bases, with 7 bases of the junction left unmatched. Libraries were prepared by immunoSEQ multiplex PCR; TCRdb keeps only in-frame clonotypes and omits some of them. The table has about 40,000 clones, 91% seen once. The genes are TRBV19 and TRBJ1-1; 9 bases agree with TRBD1. Material for sequencing was peripheral blood. The sequence was obtained from a woman older than 75 with acute or convalescent COVID-19. CDR3: CASSIRTGVRTEAFF. CDR3 nucleotide sequence: TGTGCCAGTAGTATTCGGACAGGGGTAAGAACTGAAGCTTTCTTT.